A selection of T cell receptor beta chains follows, all from one sample in a study of CD8+ T cells in alopecia areata. The method was immunoSEQ multiplex PCR; TCRdb's version includes in-frame clones alone and lacks a portion of them. The sample carries some 170,000 clones, approximately 53% recorded once. This sample comprised CD8+ T cells sorted from blood, obtained at week 24, from a patient treated with tofacitinib. Source of these receptors: a human donor with alopecia areata. CDR3s include the opening cysteine and the closing phenylalanine or tryptophan. The D gene is left open where the match is weak. Only part of the rows carry a size: once, few, many, or a class if the clone is expanded.

j_call v_call d_call clone_size cdr3_nt cdr3_aa
TRBJ2-7 TRBV29-1 . once TGCAGCGTTGAAGATCAGGTATACGAGCAGTACTTC CSVEDQVYEQYF
TRBJ1-1 TRBV19 . few TGTGCCAGCGGGACGAACACTGAAGCTTTCTTT CASGTNTEAFF
TRBJ1-1 TRBV5-1 . once TGCGCCAGCAGCTCTCAGGGAGGAACTGAAGCTTTCTTT CASSSQGGTEAFF
TRBJ1-2 TRBV6-6 . . TGTGCCAGCAGTTACCCGGGACAACGCACGACCTTC CASSYPGQRTTF
TRBJ2-1 TRBV27 . few TGTGCCAGCAGTTTATTTCCCAGCGGCTACAATGAGCAGTTCTTC CASSLFPSGYNEQFF
TRBJ2-2 TRBV9 . . TGTGCCAGCAGCCCTCGGATTTTGTCGAACACCGGGGAGCTGTTTTTT CASSPRILSNTGELFF
TRBJ2-7 TRBV5-6 . . TGTGCCAGCACCTTAGGGGGGCGATCCTACGAGCAGTACTTC CASTLGGRSYEQYF
TRBJ2-7 TRBV14 . few TGTGCCAGCAGCCAGCGGGGGACAGACTACTTCTCCTACGAGCAGTACTTC CASSQRGTDYFSYEQYF
TRBJ2-2 TRBV5-1 TRBD2 . TGCGCCAGCGGGGCGGGGGACTCGAACACCGGGGAGCTGTTTTTT CASGAGDSNTGELFF
TRBJ2-3 TRBV9 . . TGTGCCAGCAGCGTAGGAGGCGGGGCGACAGATACGCAGTATTTT CASSVGGGATDTQYF
TRBJ2-5 TRBV29-1 . . TGCAGCGTTGAAGTGGGCAGGGCCAAAGGCCAAGAGACCCAGTACTTC CSVEVGRAKGQETQYF
TRBJ2-7 TRBV7-9 . few TGTGCCAGCAGCTTACCGGGACTGACTCACTACGAGCAGTACTTC CASSLPGLTHYEQYF
TRBJ2-1 TRBV29-1 TRBD2 . TGCAGCGTTGAAAACCCAGCGACTAGCGGGGGAATGAATGAGCAGTTCTTC CSVENPATSGGMNEQFF
TRBJ2-7 TRBV6-1 . . TGTGCCAGCAGTGAGGCGCGACAGGTTTCATCCTACGAGCAGTACTTC CASSEARQVSSYEQYF
TRBJ2-2 TRBV11-2 . . TGTGCCAGCAGGGACGCGAACACCGGGGAGCTGTTTTTT CASRDANTGELFF
TRBJ2-7 TRBV10-3 . . TGTGCCATCAGTGATGAGACCTACGAGCAGTACTTC CAISDETYEQYF
TRBJ1-6 TRBV13 . few TGTGCCAGCAGCTACCCGAGGAATTCACCCCTCCACTTT CASSYPRNSPLHF
TRBJ2-7 TRBV6-5 TRBD2 . TGTGCCAGCAGTAGCACTAGCGGGGGGGCTGGTGAGCAGTACTTC CASSSTSGGAGEQYF
TRBJ1-6 TRBV7-9 . . TGTGCCAGCAGCCACCTGAATTCACCCCTCCACTTT CASSHLNSPLHF
TRBJ2-3 TRBV11-2 . . TGTGCCAGCAGCTTACGTGATACGCAGTATTTT CASSLRDTQYF
TRBJ2-7 TRBV29-1 . . TGCAGCGGAGGCAGTCTCTACGAGCAGTACTTC CSGGSLYEQYF
TRBJ1-1 TRBV4-3 TRBD1 . TGCGCCAGCAGTACACAGGGGGCGGGCACTGAAGCTTTCTTT CASSTQGAGTEAFF
TRBJ2-3 TRBV19 . . TGTGCCAGTAGCCAAGAGGAAGGGACAGATACGCAGTATTTT CASSQEEGTDTQYF
TRBJ1-1 TRBV30 . few TGTGCCTGGACCCTGACAGGGAACACTGAAGCTTTCTTT CAWTLTGNTEAFF
TRBJ1-2 TRBV27 TRBD1 . TGTGCCAGCAGTCCAAAACAGGGGGCGGGTATGGATGGCTACACCTTC CASSPKQGAGMDGYTF
TRBJ1-5 TRBV9 . . TGTGCCAGCAGCGTAGGAGGGCAGTTCAATCAGCCCCAGCATTTT CASSVGGQFNQPQHF
TRBJ1-4 TRBV25-1 . . TGTGCCAGCAGTGATTCCAGAGTCGACGAAAAACTGTTTTTT CASSDSRVDEKLFF
TRBJ2-7 TRBV4-2 . . TGTGCCAGCAGCCAAGACTCGTACGAGCAGTACTTC CASSQDSYEQYF
TRBJ2-3 TRBV27 . . TGTGCCAGCCTTGGGGGGCTCACAGATACGCAGTATTTT CASLGGLTDTQYF
TRBJ1-2 TRBV25-1 TRBD1 . TGTGCCAGCAGTGACCAGGACAGGGGGCCCTATGGCTACACCTTC CASSDQDRGPYGYTF